A single sample gave rise to the 30 T cell receptor beta chains below, sequenced in a study of Graves' ophthalmopathy and Graves' hyperthyroidism (dated by TCRdb to the late 2010s). Sequenced on an Illumina HiSeq 2000. For repertoire sequencing, the TCR beta CDR3 regions were amplified from RNA transcripts. The first round of RT-PCR was done with HTBI primers and the Qiagen OneStep RT-PCR kit, and was followed by a second round of multiplex PCR, then size selection and purification. Using fastp at Q25 and MiXCR, TCRdb reprocessed the public reads and kept productive beta chains. CDR3 protein sequences are deduplicated, and each keeps its most common genes and DNA. A total of about 550,000 distinct CDR3 sequences appear in this sample, roughly 40% of them only once. The ten largest make up over 3.5% of the sample. Specimen: peripheral blood or thyroid tissue (not recorded which). The source of these receptors is an adult man with Graves' hyperthyroidism.

This chain connects TRBV6-1 to TRBJ2-2; D is perhaps TRBD1 (8 bases). Trimming took 5 bases from V and 3 from J, leaving 13 bases between them. The CDR3 loop spans 15 amino acids. CDR1 is MNHNS, CDR2 SASEGT, per germline. The CDR3 DNA follows: TGTGCCAGCAGTAACAGGGGGGGGTACACCGGGGAGCTGTTTTTT. Translating it yields CASSNRGGYTGELFF.

This clonotype has just one count. The chain joins TRBV5-1 to TRBJ2-5; 12 bases line up with TRBD1. CDR3 length: 15 amino acids. Trimming took 7 bases from V and 4 from J; bases not matched to a gene: 8. Germline lookup yields CDR1 SGHRS and CDR2 YFSETQ. The CDR3 nucleotides read TGCGCCAGCGGTCCCGGGACAGGGGGCTTAGAGACCCAGTACTTC. This sequence encodes CASGPGTGGLETQYF.

The CDR3 region is CASSSGLGNEQFF. The CDR3 nucleotides read TGTGCCAGCAGCTCGGGACTTGGCAATGAGCAGTTCTTC. The V and J genes are TRBV7-3 and TRBJ2-7; tentatively, D is TRBD2 (6 bases). The J call may be in error: the DNA end matches TRBJ2-1 better. Germline-derived CDR1 and CDR2 are SGHTA and FQGTGA. This CDR3 is 13 amino acids long.

This clonotype has just a few counts. This sequence joins TRBV5-1 and TRBJ2-7, with a possible D match to TRBD2 (6 bases). Judging by the DNA end, TRBJ2-1 fits better; the J call may be wrong. Germline CDR1 and CDR2: SGHRS and YFSETQ. This CDR3 contains 13 residues. CDR3 amino acids: CASSAGSANEQFF. DNA of the CDR3: TGCGCCAGCTCGGCCGGGAGTGCCAATGAGCAGTTCTTC.

CDR3 DNA: TGCAGCGTTTCCCAGTCGGCTGAGCAGTACTTC. It codes for CSVSQSAEQYF. The V and J genes are TRBV29-1 and TRBJ2-7; D is ambiguous. This CDR3 contains 11 residues. Germline CDR1 SQVTM, CDR2 ANQGSEA. V shed 5 bases and J shed 7 bases, with 12 bases lying between them.

As for this clonotype: Germline is not matched at one junction end, which may reflect a read error. The chain joins TRBV9 to TRBJ2-2; 11 bases agree with TRBD2. The CDR3 is 16 amino acids. Germline lookup yields CDR1 SGDLS and CDR2 YYNGEE. CDR3 sequence reads: CASSVATGLADNEQFF. The CDR3, as DNA: TGTGCCAGCAGCGTAGCTACGGGACTAGCGGACAATGAGCAGTTTTTT. Together with reference TRBV9 and TRBJ2-2, the CDR3 gives the full variable domain: DSGVTQTPKHLITATGQRVTLRCSPRSGDLSVYWYQQSLDQGLQFLIQYYNGEERAKGNILERFSAQQFPDLHSELNLSSLELGDSALYFCASSVATGLADNEQFFGEGSRLTVL.

In its sample, this clonotype was seen many times. This rearrangement joins TRBV20-1 to TRBJ1-6, with 11 bases matching TRBD1. V lost 3 bases to trimming and J lost 8 bases; unmatched junction nucleotides: 6. The CDR3 totals 15 residues. Germline V gene lookup returns CDR1 DFQATT and CDR2 SNEGSKA (reference sequence). Here the CDR3 DNA reads TGCAGTGCTAGTCGGACAGGGGGCCTCTATTCACCCCTCCACTTT. It encodes CSASRTGGLYSPLHF.

There are a few counts of this clonotype. J is TRBJ2-7 and V is TRBV30; D unresolved. This CDR3 has 13 residues. In germline, CDR1 is GTSNPN, CDR2 SVGIG (reference sequence). Trimming removed 1 base at V and 0 bases at J, with 7 bases between. The CDR3 DNA reads TGTGCCTGGAGTGGTCGCATCTCCTACGAGCAGTACTTC. Its translation is CAWSGRISYEQYF.

This clonotype was detected many times. This chain links TRBV2 with TRBJ2-7; 7 bases align to TRBD2. The V gene end was trimmed by 5 bases and the J gene end by 3 bases; junction bases not matched to a gene: 7. The length of the CDR3 is 14 residues. CDR1 is SNHLY and CDR2 is FYNNEI in the germline V gene. The CDR3 here is CASSRLGGNYEQYF. The CDR3 DNA follows: TGTGCCAGCAGTCGGCTGGGGGGGAACTACGAGCAGTACTTC.

The chain combines TRBV7-8 with TRBJ2-5; 11 bases agree with TRBD1. Germline values: CDR1 SGHVS, CDR2 FQNEAQ. The CDR3 has 15 amino acids. The V segment lost 5 bases and the J segment 4 bases; nucleotides outside the gene matches: 6. CDR3 amino acids: CASSGRDRGRETQYF. The DNA for the CDR3 is TGTGCCAGCAGCGGACGGGACAGGGGGAGAGAGACCCAGTACTTC.

The genes are TRBV20-1 and TRBJ2-6; unclear D gene. The germline V and J ends were trimmed by 0 bases and 4 bases, with 4 bases remaining between them. The germline CDR1 and CDR2 sequences are DFQATT and SNEGSKA (reference sequence). The CDR3 is 13 amino acids. CDR3 protein: CSARDGGANVLTF. CDR3 nucleotides: TGCAGTGCTAGAGATGGGGGGGCCAACGTCCTGACTTTC.

As to this clonotype: Since a much larger clone is just one base distant, this may be a read error. The V and J genes are TRBV19 and TRBJ1-5; 8 bases match TRBD1. Germline V gene sequence: CDR1 LNHDA, CDR2 SQIVND (reference sequence). The CDR3 is 19 residues long. CDR3 sequence reads: CASSDSDRVSRLRNRPQHF. In DNA form, the CDR3 reads TGTGCCAGTAGTGACTCGGACAGGGTGTCACGACTAAGGAATCGGCCCCAGCATTTT.

Comments on this clonotype: This likely comes from a read error, as the CDR3 has no conserved phenylalanine or tryptophan at its end. No DNA is shown, since the ends of the CDR3 on it are uncertain; the CDR3 is the one TCRdb lists. The genes are TRBV29-1 and TRBJ1-4. Per germline, CDR1 SQVTM and CDR2 ANQGSEA. Both ends counted, the CDR3 spans 9 residues. The CDR3 loop reads CSVEKGTGS.

The sample holds a few counts of this clonotype. The CDR3 DNA reads as TGTGCCACCAGTGATTTTAAGGGCTTTAACAATGAGCAGTTCTTC. This encodes CATSDFKGFNNEQFF. This sequence joins TRBV24-1 and TRBJ2-1; D ambiguous. Germline-derived CDR1 and CDR2 are KGHDR and SFDVKD. This CDR3 is built from 15 residues. Trimming removed 1 base at V and 5 bases at J, with 11 bases between.

In its sample, this clonotype was seen many times. The CDR3 DNA sequence: TGCAGTGCTAGGGCTCTCAGACAGGGGGAGAACTATGGCTACACCTTC. This translates into CSARALRQGENYGYTF. The rearrangement joins TRBV20-1 to TRBJ1-2, with TRBD1 matching over 9 bases. Germline V gene data show CDR1 as DFQATT and CDR2 as SNEGSKA (reference sequence). This CDR3 has 16 amino acids. Losses at the gene ends were 3 bases for V and 2 bases for J; bases not matched to a gene: 10.

The table lists this clonotype with a few counts. This chain links TRBV28 with TRBJ1-4, with D unclear. Per germline, CDR1 MDHEN and CDR2 SYDVKM. The CDR3 consists of 16 residues. V was clipped by 2 bases and J by 0 bases, with 10 bases between them. CDR3 protein: CASSLIGLATNEKLFF. DNA of the CDR3: TGTGCCAGCAGTTTAATAGGGCTCGCAACTAATGAAAAACTGTTTTTT.

In its sample, this clonotype was seen many times. The chain recombines TRBV12-3 or TRBV12-4 with TRBJ1-2; possible D gene TRBD1, 5 bases. Trimming pared 3 bases from V and 4 bases from J, leaving 9 bases between. This CDR3 comprises 13 residues. The CDR3 sequence: CASSFGASYGYTF. CDR3 DNA: TGTGCCAGCAGTTTTGGGGCATCCTATGGCTACACCTTC.

This clonotype was counted only a few times. J is TRBJ2-7 and V is TRBV6-6; the match to TRBD1 covers 7 bases. The CDR3 has 14 residues. CDR1 and CDR2 (germline): MNHNY, SVGAGI (reference sequence). With 6 bases clipped from V and 6 bases from J, the junction kept 11 bases outside the gene matches. CDR3 region: CASRYQTGVGEQYF. The CDR3 DNA reads as TGTGCCAGCAGATACCAAACAGGGGTGGGCGAGCAGTACTTC.

This clonotype was seen a handful of times. V is TRBV7-2 and J is TRBJ2-7; 8 bases are shared with TRBD2. With V trimmed by 6 bases and J by 0 bases, 7 bases remained unmatched. Per germline, CDR1 SGHTA and CDR2 FQGNSA. This CDR3 contains 15 residues. The CDR3 spells CASSYSGIDSYEQYF. The DNA for the CDR3 is TGTGCCAGCAGTTATAGCGGGATAGACTCCTACGAGCAGTACTTC. Together with reference TRBV7-2 and TRBJ2-7, the CDR3 gives the full variable domain: GAGVSQSPSNKVTEKGKDVELRCDPISGHTALYWYRQSLGQGLEFLIYFQGNSAPDKSGLPSDRFSAERTGGSVSTLTIQRTQQEDSAVYLCASSYSGIDSYEQYFGPGTRLTVT.

The CDR3 loop reads CASSQVSANYGYTF. In DNA, the CDR3 is TGTGCCAGCAGCCAAGTGTCAGCTAACTATGGCTACACCTTC. The chain joins TRBV7-9 to TRBJ1-2; no clear D. Germline V gene sequence: CDR1 SEHNR, CDR2 FQNEAQ (reference sequence). Trimming shortened V by 5 bases and J by 0 bases, and 10 bases separated the two germline ends. The CDR3 consists of 14 residues.

This clonotype was seen more than once but under ten times. The J gene is TRBJ2-3, the V gene TRBV5-1, with no clear D. CDR1 is SGHRS and CDR2 is YFSETQ in the germline V gene. The CDR3 spans 13 residues. With 1 base removed from V and 4 bases from J, the gap between germline ends came to 7 bases. CDR3 in amino acids: CASSLRGSDTQYF. As DNA, the CDR3 is TGCGCCAGCAGCTTGAGAGGTTCAGATACGCAGTATTTT. The variable domain in full, completed from reference TRBV5-1 and TRBJ2-3, reads KAGVTQTPRYLIKTRGQQVTLSCSPISGHRSVSWYQQTPGQGLQFLFEYFSETQRNKGNFPGRFSGRQFSNSRSEMNVSTLELGDSALYLCASSLRGSDTQYFGPGTRLTVL.

This clonotype was observed at least ten times. This chain connects TRBV7-9 to TRBJ2-2; the match to TRBD2 covers 13 bases. This CDR3 is built from 16 residues. The germline gives CDR1 SEHNR, CDR2 FQNEAQ (reference sequence). V was pared by 7 bases and J by 8 bases, with 10 bases of the junction left unmatched. The CDR3 DNA reads TGTGCCAGCACCCCCGGCGGACTAGCGGGAGTTGGGGAGCTGTTTTTT. Amino acid sequence: CASTPGGLAGVGELFF.

This clonotype has a count of ten or more. The chain couples TRBV4-1 to TRBJ1-2; possible D gene TRBD1, 5 bases. The V and J ends lost 0 bases and 7 bases respectively, with 9 bases between them. Looked up from germline, CDR1 is MGHRA and CDR2 is YSYEKL. The CDR3 length is 13 residues. In nucleotides, the CDR3 is TGCGCCAGCAGCCAAGATCCCGGGGGTGGCTACACCTTC. This sequence encodes CASSQDPGGGYTF.

A remark on this clonotype: An end of the junction differs from the germline gene, which may be a read error. This chain links TRBV5-1 with TRBJ2-7; 8 bases are shared with TRBD1. Per the germline V gene, CDR1 is SGHRS and CDR2 is YFSETQ. CDR3 size: 17 residues. Here the CDR3 DNA reads TGTGCCAGCAGCGACGGACAGGGTCCTTATACCTACCACGAGCAGTACTTC. Its protein product is CASSDGQGPYTYHEQYF. The full variable domain, its missing parts supplied by reference TRBV5-1 and TRBJ2-7, is KAGVTQTPRYLIKTRGQQVTLSCSPISGHRSVSWYQQTPGQGLQFLFEYFSETQRNKGNFPGRFSGRQFSNSRSEMNVSTLELGDSALYLCASSDGQGPYTYHEQYFGPGTRLTVT.

The CDR3 here is CSVGAGHSNTGELFF. The CDR3 region has the DNA TGCAGCGTGGGGGCCGGACACTCGAACACCGGGGAGCTGTTTTTT. The chain employs TRBV29-1 and TRBJ2-2; a possible D gene is TRBD1 (6 bases). CDR3 length: 15 amino acids. CDR1 SQVTM and CDR2 ANQGSEA come from the germline V gene. Trimming removed 6 bases at V and 0 bases at J, with 14 bases between.

This clonotype has at least ten counts. The rearrangement links TRBV12-3 or TRBV12-4 to TRBJ1-6; D gene ambiguous. V lost 3 bases and J 8 bases, leaving 14 bases between the germline ends. The CDR3 has 15 amino acids. The DNA for the CDR3 is TGTGCCAGCAGTTTGTCGGCAGTGTCTGATTCACCCCTCCACTTT. Translation gives CASSLSAVSDSPLHF.

This clonotype turned up a few times. This sequence joins TRBV2 and TRBJ2-5; 7 positions match TRBD2. The ends lost 1 base at V and 2 bases at J; junction bases unmatched: 4. The CDR3 is made up of 15 amino acids. The germline gives CDR1 SNHLY, CDR2 FYNNEI. CDR3 nucleotide sequence: TGTGCCAGCAGTGAAGTGGGTAGCGGGCAAGAGACCCAGTACTTC. Translated, it gives CASSEVGSGQETQYF.

This clonotype has a count of ten or more. This chain joins TRBV11-1 and TRBJ2-5, with 10 bases fitting TRBD2. Per germline, CDR1 SGHAT and CDR2 FQDESV (reference sequence). The CDR3 has 15 residues. Trimming cost V 3 bases and J 4 bases; bases outside gene matches: 5. The chain's CDR3 is CASSFDRLAGETQYF. DNA of the CDR3: TGTGCCAGCAGCTTCGATCGACTAGCGGGAGAGACCCAGTACTTC.

The chain couples TRBV12-3 or TRBV12-4 to TRBJ1-3, with D perhaps matching TRBD1 (6 bases). The CDR3 is 15 residues long. V was shortened by 1 base and J by 4 bases, with 11 bases between the two germline ends. CDR3 DNA: TGTGCCAGCAGTTTAGGCAGGGGCAGGGGAAACACCATATATTTT. Residues: CASSLGRGRGNTIYF.

This rearrangement joins TRBV20-1 to TRBJ2-5; 9 nucleotides align to TRBD2. V lost 1 base and J lost 2; bases outside the gene matches: 11. The germline V gene has CDR1 DFQATT and CDR2 SNEGSKA (reference sequence). The CDR3 extends over 17 amino acids. This CDR3 reads CSARATSGLGDQETQYF. The CDR3 DNA follows: TGCAGTGCTAGAGCGACTAGCGGCCTAGGAGATCAAGAGACCCAGTACTTC.